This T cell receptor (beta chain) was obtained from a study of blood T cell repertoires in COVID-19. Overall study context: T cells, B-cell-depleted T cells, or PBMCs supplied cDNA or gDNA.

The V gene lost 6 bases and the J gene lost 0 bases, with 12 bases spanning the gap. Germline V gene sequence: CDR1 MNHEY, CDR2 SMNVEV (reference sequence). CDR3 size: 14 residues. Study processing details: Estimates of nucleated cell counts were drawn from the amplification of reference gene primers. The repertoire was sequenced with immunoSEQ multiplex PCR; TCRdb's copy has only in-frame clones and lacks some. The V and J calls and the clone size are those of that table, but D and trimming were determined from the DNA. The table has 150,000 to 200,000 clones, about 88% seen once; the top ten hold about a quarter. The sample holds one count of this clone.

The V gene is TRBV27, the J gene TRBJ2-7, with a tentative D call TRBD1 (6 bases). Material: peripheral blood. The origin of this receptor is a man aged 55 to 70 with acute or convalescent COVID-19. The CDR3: CASSQGSFSYEQYF. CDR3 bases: TGTGCCAGCAGCCAGGGGTCCTTCTCCTACGAGCAGTACTTC.